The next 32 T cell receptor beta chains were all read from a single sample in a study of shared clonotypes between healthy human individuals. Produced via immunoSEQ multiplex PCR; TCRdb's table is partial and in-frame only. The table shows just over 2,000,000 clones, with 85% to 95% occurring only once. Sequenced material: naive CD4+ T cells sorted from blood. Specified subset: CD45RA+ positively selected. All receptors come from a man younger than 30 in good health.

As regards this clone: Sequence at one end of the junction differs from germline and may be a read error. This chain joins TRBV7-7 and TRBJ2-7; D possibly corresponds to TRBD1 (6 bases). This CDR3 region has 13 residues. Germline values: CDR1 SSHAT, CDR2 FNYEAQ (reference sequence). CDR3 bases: TGTGCTAGCAGCCCGGCCACAGGGAACGAGCAGTACTTC. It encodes CASSPATGNEQYF.

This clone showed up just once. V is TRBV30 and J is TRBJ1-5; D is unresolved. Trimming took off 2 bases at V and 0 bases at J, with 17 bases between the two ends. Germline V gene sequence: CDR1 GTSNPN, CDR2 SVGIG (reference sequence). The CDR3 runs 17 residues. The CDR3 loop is CAWSHQVPGYSNQPQHF. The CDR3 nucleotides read TGTGCCTGGAGTCATCAAGTCCCGGGGTATAGCAATCAGCCCCAGCATTTT. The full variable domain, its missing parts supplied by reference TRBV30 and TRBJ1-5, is SQTIHQWPATLVQPVGSPLSLECTVEGTSNPNLYWYRQAAGRGLQLLFYSVGIGQISSEVPQNLSASRPQDRQFILSSKKLLLSDSGFYLCAWSHQVPGYSNQPQHFGDGTRLSIL.

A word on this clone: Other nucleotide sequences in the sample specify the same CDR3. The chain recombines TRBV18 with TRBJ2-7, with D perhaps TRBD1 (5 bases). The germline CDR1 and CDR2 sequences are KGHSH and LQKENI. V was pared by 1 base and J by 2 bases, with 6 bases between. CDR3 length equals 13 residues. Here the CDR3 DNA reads TGTGCCAGCTCACCACTAGGGGCCTACGAGCAGTACTTC. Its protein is CASSPLGAYEQYF.

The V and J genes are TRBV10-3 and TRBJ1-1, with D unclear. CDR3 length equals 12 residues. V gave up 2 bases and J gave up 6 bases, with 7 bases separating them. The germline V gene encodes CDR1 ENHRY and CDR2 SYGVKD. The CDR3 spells CAISENSPEAFF. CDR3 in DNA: TGTGCCATCAGTGAGAACAGTCCTGAAGCTTTCTTT.

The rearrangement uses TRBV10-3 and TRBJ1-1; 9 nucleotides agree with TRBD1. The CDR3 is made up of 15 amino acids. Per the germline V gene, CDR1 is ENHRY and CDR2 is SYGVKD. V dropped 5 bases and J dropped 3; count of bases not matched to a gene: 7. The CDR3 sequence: CAISSYRTGDTEAFF. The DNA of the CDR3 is TGTGCCATCAGTTCTTATCGGACAGGGGACACTGAAGCTTTCTTT.

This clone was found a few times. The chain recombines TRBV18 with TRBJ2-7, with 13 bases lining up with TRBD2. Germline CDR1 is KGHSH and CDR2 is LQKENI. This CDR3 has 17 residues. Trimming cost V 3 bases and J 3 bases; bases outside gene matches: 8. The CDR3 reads CASSPGLAGAGFYEQYF. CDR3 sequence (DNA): TGTGCCAGCTCACCTGGACTAGCGGGAGCCGGATTCTACGAGCAGTACTTC.

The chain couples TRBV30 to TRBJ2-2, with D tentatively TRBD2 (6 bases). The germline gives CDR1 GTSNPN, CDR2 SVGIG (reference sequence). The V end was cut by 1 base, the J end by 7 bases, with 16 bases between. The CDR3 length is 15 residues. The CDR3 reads CAWSGSGRKDGELFF. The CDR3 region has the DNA TGTGCCTGGAGTGGTTCCGGGAGAAAGGACGGGGAGCTGTTTTTT.

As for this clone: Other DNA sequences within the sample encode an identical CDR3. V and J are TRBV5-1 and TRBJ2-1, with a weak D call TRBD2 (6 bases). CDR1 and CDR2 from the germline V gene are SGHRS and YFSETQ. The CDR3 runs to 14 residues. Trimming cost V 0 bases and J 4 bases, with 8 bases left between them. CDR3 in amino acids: CASSLAGEYNEQFF. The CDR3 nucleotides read TGCGCCAGCAGCTTGGCGGGGGAGTACAATGAGCAGTTCTTC. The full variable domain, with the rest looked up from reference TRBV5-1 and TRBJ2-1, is KAGVTQTPRYLIKTRGQQVTLSCSPISGHRSVSWYQQTPGQGLQFLFEYFSETQRNKGNFPGRFSGRQFSNSRSEMNVSTLELGDSALYLCASSLAGEYNEQFFGPGTRLTVL.

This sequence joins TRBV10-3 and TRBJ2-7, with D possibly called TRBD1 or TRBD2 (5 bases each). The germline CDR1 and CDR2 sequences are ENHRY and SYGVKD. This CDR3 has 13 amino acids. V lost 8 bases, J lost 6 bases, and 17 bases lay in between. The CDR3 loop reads CAIRGRVGGEQYF. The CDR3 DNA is TGTGCCATCCGGGGCAGGGTTGGGGGCGAGCAGTACTTC.

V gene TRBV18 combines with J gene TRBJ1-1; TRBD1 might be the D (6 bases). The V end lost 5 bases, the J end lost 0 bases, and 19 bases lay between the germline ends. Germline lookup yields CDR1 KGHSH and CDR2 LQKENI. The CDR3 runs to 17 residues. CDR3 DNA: TGTGCCAGCTCAGAGTTCGCCGGGGGCGGGATGAACACTGAAGCTTTCTTT. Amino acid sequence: CASSEFAGGGMNTEAFF.

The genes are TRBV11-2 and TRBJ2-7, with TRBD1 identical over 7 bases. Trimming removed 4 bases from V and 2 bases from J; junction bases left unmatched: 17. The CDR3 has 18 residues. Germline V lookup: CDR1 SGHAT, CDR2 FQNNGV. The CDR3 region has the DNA TGTGCCAGCAGCTCCTTTTTTATTCAGGGGGTCGGCGCCTACGAGCAGTACTTC. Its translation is CASSSFFIQGVGAYEQYF.

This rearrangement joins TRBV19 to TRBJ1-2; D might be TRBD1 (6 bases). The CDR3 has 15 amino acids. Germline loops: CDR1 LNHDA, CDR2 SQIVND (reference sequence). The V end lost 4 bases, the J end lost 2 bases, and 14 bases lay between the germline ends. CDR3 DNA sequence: TGTGCCAGTAGTACTTTGACAGGACTGAACTATGGCTACACCTTC. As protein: CASSTLTGLNYGYTF. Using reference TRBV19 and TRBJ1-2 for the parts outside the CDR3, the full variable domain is DGGITQSPKYLFRKEGQNVTLSCEQNLNHDAMYWYRQDPGQGLRLIYYSQIVNDFQKGDIAEGYSVSREKKESFPLTVTSAQKNPTAFYLCASSTLTGLNYGYTFGSGTRLTVV.

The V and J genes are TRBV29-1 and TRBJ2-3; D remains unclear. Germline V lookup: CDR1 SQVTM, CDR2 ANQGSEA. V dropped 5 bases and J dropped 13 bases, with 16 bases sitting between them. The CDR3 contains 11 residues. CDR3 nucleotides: TGCAGCGTTTCGACGACGGCCAGCGAGTATTTT. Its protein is CSVSTTASEYF.

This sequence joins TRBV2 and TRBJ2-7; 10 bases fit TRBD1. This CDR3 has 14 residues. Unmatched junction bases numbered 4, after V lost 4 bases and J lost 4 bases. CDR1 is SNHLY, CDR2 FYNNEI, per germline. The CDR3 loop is CASSGQGARYEQYF. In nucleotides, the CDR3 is TGTGCCAGCAGTGGACAGGGGGCAAGGTACGAGCAGTACTTC.

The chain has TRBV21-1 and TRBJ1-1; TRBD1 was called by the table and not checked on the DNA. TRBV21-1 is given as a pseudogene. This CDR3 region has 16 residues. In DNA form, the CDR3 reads TGTGCCAGCAGCAAAGGAGACCGGGACAGGGTGTCTGAAGCTTTCTTT. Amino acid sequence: CASSKGDRDRVSEAFF.

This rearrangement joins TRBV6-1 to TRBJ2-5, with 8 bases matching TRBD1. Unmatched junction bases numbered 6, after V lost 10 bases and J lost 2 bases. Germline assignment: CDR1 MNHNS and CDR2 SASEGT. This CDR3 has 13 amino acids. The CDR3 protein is CAISRTGQETQYF. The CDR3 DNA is TGTGCCATATCTCGGACAGGGCAAGAGACCCAGTACTTC.

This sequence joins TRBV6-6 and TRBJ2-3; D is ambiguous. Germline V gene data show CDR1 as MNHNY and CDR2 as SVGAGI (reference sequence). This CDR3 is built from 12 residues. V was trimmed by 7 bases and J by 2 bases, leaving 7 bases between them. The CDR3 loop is CASNGHTDTQYF. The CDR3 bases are TGTGCCAGCAATGGCCACACAGATACGCAGTATTTT.

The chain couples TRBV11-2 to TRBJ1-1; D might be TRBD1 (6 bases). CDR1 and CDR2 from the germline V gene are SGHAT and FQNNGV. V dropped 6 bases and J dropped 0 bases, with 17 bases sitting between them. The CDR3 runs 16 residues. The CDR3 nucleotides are TGTGCCAGCAGATTGGGTACCGGGACAATGAACACTGAAGCTTTCTTT. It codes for CASRLGTGTMNTEAFF.

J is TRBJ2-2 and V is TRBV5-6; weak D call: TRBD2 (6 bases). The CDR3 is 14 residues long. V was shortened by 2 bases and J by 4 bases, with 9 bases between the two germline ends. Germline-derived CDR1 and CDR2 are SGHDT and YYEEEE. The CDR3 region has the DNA TGTGCCAGCAGCTTTTACGGGAGCACCGGGGAGCTGTTTTTT. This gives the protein CASSFYGSTGELFF.

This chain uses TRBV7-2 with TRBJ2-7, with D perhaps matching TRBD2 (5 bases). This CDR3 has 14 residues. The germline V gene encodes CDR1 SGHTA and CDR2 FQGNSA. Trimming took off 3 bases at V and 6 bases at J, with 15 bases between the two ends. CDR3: CASSFGLAELEQYF. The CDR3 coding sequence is TGTGCCAGCAGCTTCGGTCTAGCCGAGCTCGAGCAGTACTTC.

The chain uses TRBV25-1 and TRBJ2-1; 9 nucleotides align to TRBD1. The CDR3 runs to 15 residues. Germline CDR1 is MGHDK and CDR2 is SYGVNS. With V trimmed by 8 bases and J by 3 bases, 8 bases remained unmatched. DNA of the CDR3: TGTGCCAGCTTACAGGGACAGGGCTTCTACAATGAGCAGTTCTTC. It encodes CASLQGQGFYNEQFF.

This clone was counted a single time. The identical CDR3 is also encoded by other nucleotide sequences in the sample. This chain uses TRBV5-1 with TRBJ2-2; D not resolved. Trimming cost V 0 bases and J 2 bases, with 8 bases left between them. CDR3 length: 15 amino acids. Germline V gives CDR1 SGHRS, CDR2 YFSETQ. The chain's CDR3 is CASSLVQTNTGELFF. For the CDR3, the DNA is TGCGCCAGCAGCTTGGTCCAGACAAACACCGGGGAGCTGTTTTTT.

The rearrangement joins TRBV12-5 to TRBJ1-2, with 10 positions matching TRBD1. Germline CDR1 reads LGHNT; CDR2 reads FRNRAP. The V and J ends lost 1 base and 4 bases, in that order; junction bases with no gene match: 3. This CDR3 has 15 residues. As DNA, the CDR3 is TGTGCTAGTGGTTTGGGGACAGGGGGTGCCTATGGCTACACCTTC. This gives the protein CASGLGTGGAYGYTF.

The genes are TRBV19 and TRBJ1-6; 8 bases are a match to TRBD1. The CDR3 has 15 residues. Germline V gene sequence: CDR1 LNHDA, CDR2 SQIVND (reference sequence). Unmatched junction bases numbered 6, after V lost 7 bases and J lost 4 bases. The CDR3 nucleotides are TGTGCCAGTAAAAGGGACAGGTCTTATAATTCACCCCTCCACTTT. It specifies CASKRDRSYNSPLHF.

The CDR3 DNA is TGTGCCAGCAGCTTAGAACAGGGTCGGGGGAAGCAGTACTTC. It yields the protein CASSLEQGRGKQYF. The chain uses TRBV7-2 and TRBJ2-7, with D possibly called TRBD1 or TRBD2 (6 bases each). V lost 1 base and J lost 8, with 15 bases in between. From germline, CDR1 is SGHTA and CDR2 FQGNSA. The CDR3 extends over 14 amino acids.

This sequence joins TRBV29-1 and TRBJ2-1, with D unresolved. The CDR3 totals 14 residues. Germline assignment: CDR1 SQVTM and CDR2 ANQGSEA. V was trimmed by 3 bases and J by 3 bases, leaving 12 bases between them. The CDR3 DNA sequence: TGCAGCGTTGAGATCCAGGAATTCTACAATGAGCAGTTCTTC. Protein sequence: CSVEIQEFYNEQFF.

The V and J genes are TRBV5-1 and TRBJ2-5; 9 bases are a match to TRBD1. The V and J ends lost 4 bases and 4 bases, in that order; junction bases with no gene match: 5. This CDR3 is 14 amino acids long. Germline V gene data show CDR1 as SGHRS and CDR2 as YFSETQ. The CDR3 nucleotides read TGCGCCAGCAGCAGGACAGGGGATACAGAGACCCAGTACTTC. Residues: CASSRTGDTETQYF.

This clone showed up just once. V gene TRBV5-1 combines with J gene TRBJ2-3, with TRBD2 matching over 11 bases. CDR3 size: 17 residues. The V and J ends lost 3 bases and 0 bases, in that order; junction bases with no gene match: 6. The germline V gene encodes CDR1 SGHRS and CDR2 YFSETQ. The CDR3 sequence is CASSSGTSGISTDTQYF. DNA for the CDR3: TGCGCCAGCAGCTCCGGGACTAGCGGAATTAGCACAGATACGCAGTATTTT.

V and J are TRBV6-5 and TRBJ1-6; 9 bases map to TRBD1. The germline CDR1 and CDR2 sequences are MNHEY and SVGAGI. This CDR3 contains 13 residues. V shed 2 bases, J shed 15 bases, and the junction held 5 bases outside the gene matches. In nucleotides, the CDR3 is TGTGCCAGCAGTTACGATACGACAGGGGGCCTCCACTTT. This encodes CASSYDTTGGLHF.

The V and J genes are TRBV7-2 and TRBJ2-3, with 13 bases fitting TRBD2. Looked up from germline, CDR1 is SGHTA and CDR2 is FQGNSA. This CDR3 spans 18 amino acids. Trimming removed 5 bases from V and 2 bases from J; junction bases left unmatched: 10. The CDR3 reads CASSTGLAGTGYTDTQYF. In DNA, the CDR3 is TGTGCCAGCAGCACGGGACTAGCGGGAACGGGATACACAGATACGCAGTATTTT.

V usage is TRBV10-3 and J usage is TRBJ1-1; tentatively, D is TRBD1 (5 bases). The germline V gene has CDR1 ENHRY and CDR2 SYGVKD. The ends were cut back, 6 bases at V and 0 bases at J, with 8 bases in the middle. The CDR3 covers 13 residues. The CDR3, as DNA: TGTGCCATCAGCCCGGGACTGAACACTGAAGCTTTCTTT. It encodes CAISPGLNTEAFF.

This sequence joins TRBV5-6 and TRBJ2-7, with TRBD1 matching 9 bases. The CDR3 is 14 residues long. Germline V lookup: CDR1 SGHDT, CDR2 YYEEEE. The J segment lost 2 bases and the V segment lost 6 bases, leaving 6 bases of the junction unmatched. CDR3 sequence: CASITGTGTYEQYF. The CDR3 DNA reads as TGTGCCAGCATTACCGGGACAGGGACCTACGAGCAGTACTTC.